Listed below are T cell receptor beta chains from one sample, sequenced in a study of shared clonotypes between healthy human individuals. Assay: immunoSEQ multiplex PCR; the TCRdb copy retains only in-frame clones and omits some. The data hold about 650,000 clones, with about 95% observed a single time. The sequenced sample was naive CD8+ T cells sorted from blood. These receptors all come from a woman aged 25 to 39 in good health. Both conserved end residues are part of each CDR3. Each record gives: D gene, V gene, clone size, J gene, CDR3 protein, CDR3 DNA. D genes are given only for firm matches. Rows give clone size only sometimes, using once, few, many, or a class for an expanded clone.

>NA|TRBV6-1|NA|TRBJ1-1
CASRGRQSPNTEAFF
TGTGCCAGCAGGGGTAGACAGAGTCCGAACACTGAAGCTTTCTTT
>NA|TRBV4-1|NA|TRBJ1-6
CASSPQPDRAKKPLHF
TGCGCCAGCAGCCCCCAACCGGACCGGGCAAAAAAACCCCTCCACTTT
>TRBD1|TRBV2|NA|TRBJ2-1
CASPVTGGSYNEQFF
TGTGCCAGCCCAGTGACAGGGGGTTCCTACAATGAGCAGTTCTTC
>TRBD2|TRBV27|NA|TRBJ2-1
CASSSASGGYNEQFF
TGTGCCAGCAGTTCGGCTAGCGGGGGGTACAATGAGCAGTTCTTC
>NA|TRBV7-3|NA|TRBJ2-1
CASSSYVGNEQFF
TGTGCCAGCAGCTCATATGTAGGCAATGAGCAGTTCTTC
>NA|TRBV28|NA|TRBJ2-7
CASSYSEEAYEQYF
TGTGCCAGCAGTTATAGCGAGGAGGCCTACGAGCAGTACTTC
>TRBD2|TRBV11-2|NA|TRBJ2-7
CASRLVFGLAGVYEQYF
TGTGCCAGCAGATTAGTATTCGGTCTAGCGGGAGTTTACGAGCAGTACTTC
>NA|TRBV19|NA|TRBJ2-7
CASSAQGLYEQYF
TGTGCCAGTAGTGCCCAGGGGTTGTACGAGCAGTACTTC
>NA|TRBV7-9|once|TRBJ2-2
CASSFFSENTGELFF
TGTGCCAGCAGCTTCTTTAGCGAGAACACCGGGGAGCTGTTTTTT
>NA|TRBV6-1|NA|TRBJ2-3
CASSGRRDTQYF
TGTGCCAGCTCAGGACGCCGGGATACGCAGTATTTT
>NA|TRBV4-1|NA|TRBJ2-4
CASSQTEPGDWKNIQYF
TGCGCCAGCAGCCAAACGGAACCTGGGGACTGGAAAAACATTCAGTACTTC
>NA|TRBV19|NA|TRBJ1-5
CASSIEFYQPQHF
TGTGCCAGTAGTATAGAGTTCTATCAGCCCCAGCATTTT
>TRBD2|TRBV13|NA|TRBJ2-1
CASSLAAGEYNEQFF
TGTGCCAGCAGCTTAGCAGCGGGGGAGTACAATGAGCAGTTCTTC
>TRBD2|TRBV28|NA|TRBJ2-3
CASSLGTSGRDTQYF
TGTGCCAGCAGCCTGGGGACTAGCGGGAGGGATACGCAGTATTTT
>NA|TRBV2|NA|TRBJ1-1
CASTDRNTEAFF
TGTGCCAGCACGGACAGGAACACTGAAGCTTTCTTT
>TRBD1|TRBV7-9|NA|TRBJ1-1
CTSSPPTGWAFF
TGTACCAGCAGCCCCCCGACAGGGTGGGCTTTCTTT
>NA|TRBV7-9|once|TRBJ2-7
CASSLVLDHEQYF
TGTGCCAGCAGCTTAGTGCTAGACCACGAGCAGTACTTC
>NA|TRBV9|once|TRBJ2-2
CASSGVGTNTGELFF
TGTGCCAGCAGCGGGGTCGGGACAAACACCGGGGAGCTGTTTTTT
>NA|TRBV19|NA|TRBJ1-1
CASSIAVNTEAFF
TGTGCCAGTAGTATTGCGGTGAACACTGAAGCTTTCTTT
>NA|TRBV9|NA|TRBJ1-1
CASSVGRDMNTEAFF
TGTGCCAGCAGCGTAGGCCGGGATATGAACACTGAAGCTTTCTTT
>TRBD2|TRBV7-9|once|TRBJ2-7
CASSLGVLAGAYEQYF
TGTGCCAGCAGCTTAGGGGTGCTAGCGGGAGCCTACGAGCAGTACTTC
>TRBD2|TRBV5-1|NA|TRBJ2-2
CASSTEPPGLTSNTGELFF
TGCGCCAGCAGCACCGAGCCGCCGGGACTAACATCGAACACCGGGGAGCTGTTTTTT
>TRBD2|TRBV27|once|TRBJ2-5
CASSPGTSGRRETQYF
TGTGCCAGCAGTCCTGGGACTAGCGGGAGAAGGGAGACCCAGTACTTC
>NA|TRBV14|NA|TRBJ2-5
CASSQTRIQETQYF
TGTGCCAGCAGCCAAACTAGGATCCAAGAGACCCAGTACTTC
>NA|TRBV5-8|NA|TRBJ1-4
CASSINSWGNEKLFF
TGTGCCAGCAGCATAAATAGTTGGGGTAATGAAAAACTGTTTTTT
>TRBD2|TRBV9|NA|TRBJ2-1
CASAQRDPNEQFF
TGTGCCAGCGCCCAGCGGGATCCCAATGAGCAGTTCTTC
>NA|TRBV2|NA|TRBJ1-6
CASSEALGYSPLHF
TGTGCCAGCAGTGAAGCGCTTGGGTACTCACCCCTCCACTTT
>TRBD1|TRBV28|NA|TRBJ2-5
CAANLAGPGTAKETQYF
TGTGCAGCAAATCTCGCTGGGCCGGGGACAGCGAAAGAGACCCAGTACTTC
>NA|TRBV28|NA|TRBJ2-5
CASSTRSRGTQYF
TGTGCCAGCAGCACAAGGTCCAGGGGGACCCAGTACTTC
>TRBD2|TRBV9|NA|TRBJ2-5
CASSVDGGSQETQYF
TGTGCCAGCAGCGTAGACGGGGGGTCCCAAGAGACCCAGTACTTC
>NA|TRBV2|NA|TRBJ2-5
CASSEGQRSETQYF
TGTGCCAGCAGTGAGGGTCAGCGGTCGGAGACCCAGTACTTC
>NA|TRBV28|NA|TRBJ1-3
CASSLRGGNTIYF
TGTGCCAGCAGTTTACGGGGTGGAAACACCATATATTTT
>TRBD1|TRBV7-9|NA|TRBJ2-4
CASSPQGAGLAKNIQYF
TGTGCCAGCAGTCCTCAGGGGGCGGGTCTAGCCAAAAACATTCAGTACTTC
>NA|TRBV7-8|NA|TRBJ1-5
CASSREEYSNQPQHF
TGTGCCAGCAGCCGAGAGGAATATAGCAATCAGCCCCAGCATTTT
>NA|TRBV5-4|once|TRBJ1-1
CAGSGDTEAFF
TGTGCCGGCAGCGGGGACACTGAAGCTTTCTTT
>NA|TRBV14|NA|TRBJ1-2
CASSPGGSYGYTF
TGTGCCAGCAGCCCCGGGGGCTCCTATGGCTACACCTTC
>NA|TRBV27|NA|TRBJ2-7
CASSLMGYEQYF
TGTGCCAGCAGTTTGATGGGCTACGAGCAGTACTTC
>NA|TRBV5-8|NA|TRBJ2-1
CASSLVPGAPTYNEQFF
TGTGCCAGCAGCTTGGTGCCAGGGGCGCCCACCTACAATGAGCAGTTCTTC
>NA|TRBV7-8|NA|TRBJ2-7
CASSLDGGAFFEQYF
TGTGCCAGCAGCTTAGACGGGGGCGCCTTCTTCGAGCAGTACTTC
>TRBD1|TRBV7-9|NA|TRBJ1-2
CASRLGDRAGYTF
TGTGCCAGCAGGTTAGGGGACAGGGCCGGCTACACCTTC